The 18 T cell receptor beta chains in this list originate from one sample, sequenced in a study of T cells in Graves' hyperthyroidism and ophthalmopathy. Amplified TCR beta CDR3 regions derived from RNA transcripts. HTBI primers were used for first-round RT-PCR of the TCR CDR3. TCRdb re-analysed the multiplex PCR reads in MiXCR, keeping a single row per CDR3 protein. The repertoire holds 300,000 to 350,000 distinct CDR3 sequences, with roughly 14% as singletons. Sequenced: blood. The receptors originated from a woman aged 25 to 39 with Graves' hyperthyroidism.

V usage is TRBV4-3 and J usage is TRBJ2-1; perhaps D is TRBD1 or TRBD2 (6 bases each). The CDR3 has 14 residues. Germline loops: CDR1 LGHNA, CDR2 YSLEER. Trimming pared 0 bases from V and 5 bases from J, leaving 8 bases between. Here the CDR3 reads CASSQDGGNNEQFF. CDR3 bases: TGCGCCAGCAGCCAAGACGGGGGCAACAATGAGCAGTTCTTC.

This clonotype has at least ten counts. This rearrangement joins TRBV20-1 to TRBJ1-4, with D perhaps TRBD1 (5 bases). CDR1 DFQATT and CDR2 SNEGSKA come from the germline V gene (reference sequence). Trimming left V 4 bases short and J 8 bases short, with 17 bases between. The CDR3 totals 14 residues. CDR3 protein: CSATIPGRQEKLFF. CDR3 bases: TGCAGTGCTACGATCCCGGGACGTCAGGAAAAACTGTTTTTT.

This clonotype was recorded many times. J is TRBJ2-3 and V is TRBV20-1, with 16 bases that match TRBD2. Germline V gene sequence: CDR1 DFQATT, CDR2 SNEGSKA (reference sequence). Unmatched junction bases numbered 5, after V lost 3 bases and J lost 2 bases. The CDR3 length is 17 residues. CDR3 nucleotide sequence: TGCAGTGCTAGGACAGGGACTAGCGGGGGGGTCACAGATACGCAGTATTTT. It yields the protein CSARTGTSGGVTDTQYF.

The chain recombines TRBV27 with TRBJ1-5, with 7 positions matching TRBD1. CDR3 length: 15 amino acids. J was trimmed by 5 bases and V by 5 bases; bases with no gene match: 9. The germline V gene encodes CDR1 MNHEY and CDR2 SMNVEV (reference sequence). The CDR3 sequence: CASSVDRLTHQPQHF. In DNA form, the CDR3 reads TGTGCCAGCAGTGTGGACAGGTTGACGCATCAGCCCCAGCATTTT.

This clonotype was detected only a few times. The rearrangement joins TRBV27 to TRBJ2-3, with TRBD1 matching over 7 bases. The CDR3 length is 15 residues. Germline CDR1 reads MNHEY; CDR2 reads SMNVEV (reference sequence). J was trimmed by 2 bases and V by 3 bases; bases with no gene match: 5. The CDR3 region is CASSFRQGNTDTQYF. Here the CDR3 DNA reads TGTGCCAGCAGTTTCCGACAGGGCAACACAGATACGCAGTATTTT.

This clonotype was observed many times. V usage is TRBV24-1 and J usage is TRBJ2-2, with 7 bases aligning to TRBD2. Germline V gives CDR1 KGHDR, CDR2 SFDVKD. This CDR3 contains 16 residues. V was pared by 3 bases and J by 4 bases, with 7 bases of the junction left unmatched. Here the CDR3 DNA reads TGTGCCACCAGTGATCCCCAGGGAGGGAGCACCGGGGAGCTGTTTTTT. It specifies CATSDPQGGSTGELFF.

The chain is built from TRBV5-4 and TRBJ2-1; D possibly corresponds to TRBD2 (5 bases). CDR3 size: 16 residues. The V end was cut by 0 bases, the J end by 9 bases, with 19 bases between. Looked up from germline, CDR1 is SGHNT and CDR2 is YYREEE (reference sequence). This chain's CDR3 is CASSLELALHGGEQFF. The CDR3 nucleotides are TGTGCCAGCAGCTTGGAGCTAGCCCTACACGGCGGTGAGCAGTTCTTC.

In its sample, this clonotype was seen many times. The rearrangement uses TRBV6-5 and TRBJ2-7; TRBD1 matches at 7 bases. Unmatched junction bases numbered 1, after V lost 2 bases and J lost 3 bases. The CDR3 runs 13 residues. Germline CDR1 MNHEY, CDR2 SVGAGI. Written as DNA, the CDR3 is TGTGCCAGCAGTTACGACAGGGACTACGAGCAGTACTTC. It is translated as CASSYDRDYEQYF.

This clonotype came up many times. This sequence joins TRBV29-1 and TRBJ2-1; D may match TRBD1 or TRBD2 (6 bases each). Trimming left V 4 bases short and J 10 bases short, with 17 bases between. The length of the CDR3 is 13 residues. Germline loops: CDR1 SQVTM, CDR2 ANQGSEA. CDR3 residues: CSVAHSGAGEQFF. CDR3 in DNA: TGCAGCGTTGCCCATTCAGGGGCGGGGGAGCAGTTCTTC.

The rearrangement joins TRBV7-3 to TRBJ2-1; TRBD2 agrees at 8 bases. After removal of 2 bases from V and 8 bases from J, the junction contained 11 bases not matched to a gene. Germline V CDR1 and CDR2: SGHTA, FQGTGA. The CDR3 is 16 residues long. CDR3 nucleotide sequence: TGTGCCAGCAGCTTAGCGCAGGGTTCCGGGAGGGATGAGCAGTTCTTC. Translation gives CASSLAQGSGRDEQFF.

This clonotype was seen at least ten times. V is TRBV10-3 and J is TRBJ2-1; 11 bases align to TRBD2. V shed 6 bases and J 7 bases; nucleotides not matched to a gene: 11. Germline V gene lookup returns CDR1 ENHRY and CDR2 SYGVKD. This CDR3 has 16 residues. The CDR3 DNA reads as TGTGCCATCAGCAACACTAGCGGGAGATTGCGTAATGAGCAGTTCTTC. It translates to CAISNTSGRLRNEQFF.

The chain combines TRBV11-2 with TRBJ2-5, with D unclear. The germline CDR1 and CDR2 sequences are SGHAT and FQNNGV. The CDR3 is made up of 13 amino acids. V was pared by 3 bases and J by 2 bases, with 7 bases between. Here the CDR3 DNA reads TGTGCCAGCAGCTTTCGGCTTCAAGAGACCCAGTACTTC. Protein: CASSFRLQETQYF.

The table lists this clonotype with a few counts. V gene TRBV7-9 combines with J gene TRBJ2-3; 8 bases fit TRBD2. The J segment lost 4 bases and the V segment lost 5 bases, leaving 17 bases of the junction unmatched. Germline-derived CDR1 and CDR2 are SEHNR and FQNEAQ (reference sequence). The CDR3 sequence is 18 residues long. The CDR3 region is CASSLNWAPGLVPDTQYF. CDR3 coding DNA: TGTGCCAGCAGCCTCAATTGGGCTCCGGGACTAGTTCCAGATACGCAGTATTTT.

In its sample, this clonotype was seen many times. The CDR3 DNA reads as TGTGCCAGCAGCTCCTCATCATTTGAGACCCAGTACTTC. Its protein is CASSSSSFETQYF. The rearrangement uses TRBV11-2 and TRBJ2-5, with D unclear. Trimming took 4 bases from V and 5 from J, leaving 11 bases between them. In germline, CDR1 is SGHAT, CDR2 FQNNGV. The CDR3 totals 13 residues.

This clonotype was picked up many times. This chain joins TRBV20-1 and TRBJ2-3; D is unclear. Trimming pared 5 bases from V and 0 bases from J, leaving 15 bases between. CDR3 size: 15 residues. Per the germline V gene, CDR1 is DFQATT and CDR2 is SNEGSKA (reference sequence). CDR3 loop: CSAPSFPGSTDTQYF. The CDR3 region has the DNA TGCAGTGCTCCGTCTTTTCCGGGTAGCACAGATACGCAGTATTTT.

In this sample, this clonotype turned up many times. The CDR3 DNA reads as TGTGCCAGCAGCTTACAGGACCTCGCCAGCACTGAAGCTTTCTTT. Translation: CASSLQDLASTEAFF. The chain carries TRBV7-9 and TRBJ1-1, with D hard to call. The V end was cut by 2 bases, the J end by 4 bases, with 14 bases between. The CDR3 spans 15 residues. The germline V gene encodes CDR1 SEHNR and CDR2 FQNEAQ (reference sequence).

This clonotype has a count of ten or more. The chain joins TRBV3-1 to TRBJ2-7; D possibly uses TRBD1 or TRBD2 (5 bases each). CDR3 size: 14 residues. Germline CDR1 is LGHDT and CDR2 is YNNKEL (reference sequence). V was clipped by 7 bases and J by 2 bases, with 15 bases between them. For the CDR3, the DNA is TGTGCCAGCACGACCGGGACCGGAGCCTACGAGCAGTACTTC. Translation gives CASTTGTGAYEQYF.

This clonotype was counted many times. This chain connects TRBV30 to TRBJ2-1, with 12 bases matching TRBD2. The length of the CDR3 is 17 residues. V lost 2 bases and J lost 6; bases outside the gene matches: 11. The germline gives CDR1 GTSNPN, CDR2 SVGIG (reference sequence). The CDR3 DNA reads as TGTGCCTGGAGTACCTATCGGACTAGCGGGATTAGCAATGAGCAGTTCTTC. It yields the protein CAWSTYRTSGISNEQFF.